This T cell receptor beta chain was recovered during a study of T cells in Graves' hyperthyroidism and ophthalmopathy. CDR1 is LNHDA and CDR2 is SQIVND in the germline V gene (reference sequence). The CDR3 spans 15 residues. V shed 2 bases and J 4 bases; nucleotides not matched to a gene: 4. Orbital computed tomography, thyroid ultrasound, serum thyroxine and TRAb, and clinical symptoms together informed the diagnoses. The authors took PBMCs from 10 ml fresh peripheral blood. On this clonotype itself: What it binds is unknown.

Study outcomes and limitations: Ophthalmopathy and stable hyperthyroidism were told apart by a 13 V-J model.

TCR beta CDR3 regions were amplified from RNA. A first-round RT-PCR of the TCR CDR3 used the HTBI primer set. TCRdb called the multiplex PCR reads again in MiXCR, with one record for every CDR3 protein. The repertoire holds about 840,000 distinct CDR3 sequences, with 38% as singletons. The V and J genes are TRBV19 and TRBJ2-7; 11 bases map to TRBD2. This clonotype was obtained from a man aged 18 to 29 with Graves' hyperthyroidism. Sequenced sample: blood. CDR3 sequence reads: CASSILAGGRYEQYF. In nucleotides, the CDR3 is TGTGCCAGTAGTATACTAGCGGGAGGTAGATACGAGCAGTACTTC.